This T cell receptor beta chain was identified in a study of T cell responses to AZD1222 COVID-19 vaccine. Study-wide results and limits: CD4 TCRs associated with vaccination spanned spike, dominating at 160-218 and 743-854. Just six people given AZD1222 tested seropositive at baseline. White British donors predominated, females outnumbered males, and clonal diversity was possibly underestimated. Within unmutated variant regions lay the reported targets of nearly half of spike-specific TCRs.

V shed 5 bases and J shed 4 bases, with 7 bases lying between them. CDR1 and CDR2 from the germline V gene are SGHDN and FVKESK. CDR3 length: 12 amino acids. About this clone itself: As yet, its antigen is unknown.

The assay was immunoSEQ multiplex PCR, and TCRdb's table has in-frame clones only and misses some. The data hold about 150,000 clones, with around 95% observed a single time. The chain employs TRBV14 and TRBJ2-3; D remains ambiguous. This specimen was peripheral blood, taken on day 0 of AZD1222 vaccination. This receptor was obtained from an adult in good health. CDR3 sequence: CASSLPADTQYF. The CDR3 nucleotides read TGTGCCAGCAGCTTACCCGCAGATACGCAGTATTTT. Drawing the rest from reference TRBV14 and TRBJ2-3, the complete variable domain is EAGVTQFPSHSVIEKGQTVTLRCDPISGHDNLYWYRRVMGKEIKFLLHFVKESKQDESGMPNNRFLAERTGGTYSTLKVQPAELEDSGVYFCASSLPADTQYFGPGTRLTVL.